A few counts support the clone carrying this TCR beta chain. V dropped 2 bases and J dropped 0 bases, with 7 bases sitting between them. CDR3 size: 14 residues. With a J-beta primer mix and a sample-barcoded 5' primer, a second PCR ran about 6 to 11 cycles. Each CDR3 protein gets one entry after TCRdb re-called the 5' RACE reads with MiXCR. Of roughly 570,000 distinct CDR3 sequences listed, about 26% were seen once; the top ten hold about 18%. The data belong to a study of blood T cells in healthy people across ages. The clonotype comes from a woman in her 70s in good health. Input material: blood. V usage is TRBV12-3 or TRBV12-4 and J usage is TRBJ1-2, with no clear D. CDR3 nucleotide sequence: TGTGCCAGCAGTTTACGACGGGCTAACTATGGCTACACCTTC. It codes for CASSLRRANYGYTF.